The next 17 T cell receptor beta chains were all read from a single sample in a study of T-cell reconstitution after alpha-beta-depleted transplantation in children. Unique molecular identifiers were incorporated when the TCRbeta library was constructed. Using its own MiXCR run on the PCR reads, TCRdb lists one record per CDR3 protein. The sample holds some 590,000 distinct CDR3 sequences, about 10% seen once. The sample here was PBMCs from the stem cell graft donor, taken from the stem cell graft. The receptors stem from a human donor who donated a stem cell graft to a child with acute myeloid leukemia.

J is TRBJ2-1 and V is TRBV29-1; D possibly corresponds to TRBD2 (5 bases). This CDR3 has 17 residues. The germline V and J ends were trimmed by 4 bases and 4 bases, with 23 bases remaining between them. Germline V gene sequence: CDR1 SQVTM, CDR2 ANQGSEA. The chain's CDR3 is CSVGSGLPAVGYNEQFF. The CDR3 DNA follows: TGCAGCGTTGGTTCCGGCCTGCCAGCGGTGGGATACAATGAGCAGTTCTTC.

This clonotype appeared a few times. The genes are TRBV27 and TRBJ2-5, with 11 bases matching TRBD1. Germline V gives CDR1 MNHEY, CDR2 SMNVEV (reference sequence). Trimming at V came to 2 bases and at J to 4 bases, leaving 6 bases not matched to a gene. There are 16 residues in the CDR3. DNA for the CDR3: TGTGCCAGCAGTTTAAGAGGACAGGGGGCCTCAGAGACCCAGTACTTC. Encoded protein: CASSLRGQGASETQYF.

This clonotype occurred a few times. The chain employs TRBV29-1 and TRBJ2-5; 13 bases line up with TRBD2. With V trimmed by 4 bases and J by 8 bases, 1 base remained unmatched. Germline V gene data show CDR1 as SQVTM and CDR2 as ANQGSEA. This CDR3 is built from 12 residues. This CDR3 is CSVGTSGRTQYF. CDR3 coding DNA: TGCAGCGTTGGGACTAGCGGGAGAACCCAGTACTTC. Filled out from reference TRBV29-1 and TRBJ2-5, the complete variable domain reads SAVISQKPSRDICQRGTSLTIQCQVDSQVTMMFWYRQQPGQSLTLIATANQGSEATYESGFVIDKFPISRPNLTFSTLTVSNMSPEDSSIYLCSVGTSGRTQYFGPGTRLLVL.

Only a few counts were recorded for this clonotype. This chain joins TRBV11-2 and TRBJ2-2; 9 nucleotides match TRBD2. This CDR3 contains 18 residues. Per germline, CDR1 SGHAT and CDR2 FQNNGV. The V segment lost 0 bases and the J segment 5 bases; nucleotides outside the gene matches: 10. The CDR3 region has the DNA TGTGCCAGCAGCTTAGATAGTACGCGGGAGGGCCTGACCGGGGAGCTGTTTTTT. Translation gives CASSLDSTREGLTGELFF.

Concerning this clonotype itself: A much larger clone lies a single base off, so this may be a read error. V gene TRBV20-1 combines with J gene TRBJ2-2, with D perhaps matching TRBD1 (7 bases). This CDR3 has 15 residues. The germline CDR1 and CDR2 sequences are DFQATT and SNEGSKA (reference sequence). CDR3 nucleotides: TGCAGTGCTAGAGATAAAGGGGGCGTCACCGGGGGGCTGTTTTTT. Translated: CSARDKGGVTGGLFF.

This clonotype was recorded a few times. The rearrangement uses TRBV12-3 or TRBV12-4 and TRBJ2-7; the D is unclear. The CDR3 length is 14 residues. V was trimmed by 2 bases and J by 0 bases, leaving 8 bases between them. The CDR3 sequence: CASSLKPNSYEQYF. As DNA, the CDR3 is TGTGCCAGCAGTTTAAAGCCCAACTCCTACGAGCAGTACTTC.

At least ten counts were recorded for this clonotype. The chain joins TRBV27 to TRBJ2-1, with D unresolved. V dropped 10 bases and J dropped 10 bases, with 17 bases sitting between them. Per the germline V gene, CDR1 is MNHEY and CDR2 is SMNVEV (reference sequence). The CDR3 runs to 12 residues. The CDR3 region has the DNA TGTGCCACGACTGGCAGTAACCGCGAGCAGTTCTTC. It encodes CATTGSNREQFF.

The V gene is TRBV20-1, the J gene TRBJ2-3, with no clear D. The CDR3 has 14 amino acids. V was pared by 5 bases and J by 5 bases, with 17 bases between. CDR1 and CDR2 from the germline V gene are DFQATT and SNEGSKA (reference sequence). This CDR3 reads CSALIGRPRDTQYF. The CDR3 bases are TGCAGTGCTCTGATCGGCAGGCCCCGAGATACGCAGTATTTT.

This clonotype was seen a few times. The J gene is TRBJ2-7, the V gene TRBV7-9, with 12 bases matching TRBD2. The germline V gene has CDR1 SEHNR and CDR2 FQNEAQ (reference sequence). CDR3 size: 17 residues. V trimming: 6 bases; J trimming: 4 bases; junction bases outside the gene matches: 13. The CDR3 sequence is CASRGLAGRNTGYEQYF. The CDR3 DNA is TGTGCCAGCAGGGGACTAGCGGGCCGGAATACGGGGTACGAGCAGTACTTC. The full variable domain, completed using reference TRBV7-9 and TRBJ2-7, is DTGVSQNPRHKITKRGQNVTFRCDPISEHNRLYWYRQTLGQGPEFLTYFQNEAQLEKSRLLSDRFSAERPKGSFSTLEIQRTEQGDSAMYLCASRGLAGRNTGYEQYFGPGTRLTVT.

This clonotype was seen at least ten times. The rearrangement uses TRBV7-8 and TRBJ2-1; 7 positions match TRBD2. CDR3 length: 16 residues. J was trimmed by 4 bases and V by 1 base; bases with no gene match: 7. CDR1 is SGHVS, CDR2 FQNEAQ, per germline. CDR3 in DNA: TGTGCCAGCAGCTTAGAAGAGCTAGCGGCATACAATGAGCAGTTCTTC. It yields the protein CASSLEELAAYNEQFF.

This chain joins TRBV5-5 and TRBJ2-3; 14 bases align to TRBD2. V shed 4 bases and J 5 bases; nucleotides not matched to a gene: 3. CDR3 length equals 15 residues. The germline V gene encodes CDR1 SGHKS and CDR2 YYEKEE (reference sequence). CDR3 bases: TGTGCCAGCAGCCCTGGGACTAGCGGGAGAGATACGCAGTATTTT. Its protein product is CASSPGTSGRDTQYF.

The chain recombines TRBV29-1 with TRBJ2-3; 9 positions agree with TRBD2. The CDR3 consists of 17 residues. V lost 1 base to trimming and J lost 1 base; unmatched junction nucleotides: 9. The germline V gene has CDR1 SQVTM and CDR2 ANQGSEA. The CDR3 DNA is TGCAGCGTTGAAGGTAGCGGGAGAGGAATGGGCACAGATACGCAGTATTTT. Its translation: CSVEGSGRGMGTDTQYF.

The chain recombines TRBV28 with TRBJ2-3, with 12 bases fitting TRBD2. The trim removed 7 bases at V and 0 bases at J, leaving 11 bases unmatched. CDR1 and CDR2 (germline): MDHEN, SYDVKM. The CDR3 consists of 18 residues. The DNA for the CDR3 is TGTGCCAGCACCCAGGGACTAGCGGGCGTGACTAGCACAGATACGCAGTATTTT. Translating gives CASTQGLAGVTSTDTQYF.

There are a few counts of this clonotype. V is TRBV20-1 and J is TRBJ1-2, with 7 bases fitting TRBD1. The CDR3 has 12 residues. V lost 1 base, J lost 8 bases, and 4 bases stayed unmatched. Germline V lookup: CDR1 DFQATT, CDR2 SNEGSKA (reference sequence). CDR3 coding DNA: TGCAGTGCTAGAGGGACAGGTGGAGGCTACACCTTC. Residues: CSARGTGGGYTF.

V gene TRBV6-5 combines with J gene TRBJ2-5; either TRBD1 or TRBD2 may fit D (6 bases each). The CDR3 has 17 amino acids. CDR1 is MNHEY, CDR2 SVGAGI, per germline. The V end lost 3 bases, the J end lost 1 base, and 18 bases lay between the germline ends. The DNA for the CDR3 is TGTGCCAGCAGTTATGCCGAGGGGGGACGGTCCCAAGAGACCCAGTACTTC. Its protein product is CASSYAEGGRSQETQYF.

This chain joins TRBV7-2 and TRBJ2-3; TRBD2 agrees at 11 bases. Germline V gene lookup returns CDR1 SGHTA and CDR2 FQGNSA. Losses at the gene ends were 2 bases for V and 4 bases for J; bases not matched to a gene: 5. This CDR3 region has 16 residues. In DNA, the CDR3 is TGTGCCAGCAGCTTAATGGTAGCGGGAGGGCCAGATACGCAGTATTTT. It codes for CASSLMVAGGPDTQYF.

This clonotype was counted at least ten times. The chain recombines TRBV6-2 or TRBV6-3 with TRBJ2-6, with a tentative D call TRBD1 (6 bases). The CDR3 runs to 16 residues. The germline V gene has CDR1 MNHEY and CDR2 SVGEGT. Trimming took off 2 bases at V and 1 base at J, with 9 bases between the two ends. DNA for the CDR3: TGTGCCAGCAGTTACCCCAGGGGATCTGGGGCCAACGTCCTGACTTTC. This translates into CASSYPRGSGANVLTF.